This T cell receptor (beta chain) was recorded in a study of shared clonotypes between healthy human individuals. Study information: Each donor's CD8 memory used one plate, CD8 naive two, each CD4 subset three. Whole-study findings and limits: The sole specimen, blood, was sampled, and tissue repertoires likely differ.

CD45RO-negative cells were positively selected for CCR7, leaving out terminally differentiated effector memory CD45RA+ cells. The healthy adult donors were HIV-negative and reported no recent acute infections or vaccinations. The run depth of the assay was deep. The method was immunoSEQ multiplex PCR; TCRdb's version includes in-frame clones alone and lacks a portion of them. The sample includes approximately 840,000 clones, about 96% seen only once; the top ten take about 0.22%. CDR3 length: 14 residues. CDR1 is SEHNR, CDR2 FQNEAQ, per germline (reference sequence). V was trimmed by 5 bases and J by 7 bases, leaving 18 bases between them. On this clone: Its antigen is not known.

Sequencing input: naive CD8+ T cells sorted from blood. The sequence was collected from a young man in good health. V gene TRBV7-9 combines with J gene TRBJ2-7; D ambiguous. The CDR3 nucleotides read TGTGCCAGCAGCGGTTTAGGTTCGATTTCGGAGCAGTACTTC. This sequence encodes CASSGLGSISEQYF.